What follows describes a single TCR beta chain. It has no known antigen specificity. Base qualities are not at hand, and no much larger clone is one base apart. The data were taken from a study of cytomegalovirus exposure and HLA in healthy donors (TCRdb year 2017). As for the study more broadly: According to an earlier analysis of 587 of the donors, some 180 million T cells yielded 90 million to 130 million unique TCR beta sequences and roughly 280 Gb of sequence data. Approximately 330 gigabases of sequencing data and roughly 81 million unique TCR sequences made up an early release that covered nearly 650 HLA-typed donors. The genetic ancestry cluster associated with self-reported Caucasian donors included 70% to 85% of the roughly 400 genotyped donors. The study aimed to test whether cataloging public T cell receptors could reveal signatures of past pathogen exposure. The study profiled the T cell repertoires of 550 to 700 subjects by immunosequencing and related them to cytomegalovirus serostatus. Besides the first cohort of 666 subjects, a separate validation cohort made up of around 120 different subjects was used. To predict cytomegalovirus infection status, the study combined high-throughput TCR immunosequencing, statistical association of individual TCRs with disease status, and machine learning. In a later analysis, previously published TCR beta repertoires from several hundred donors were re-analyzed and high-resolution HLA genotyping was added so that TCR occurrence patterns could be studied. The later analysis used no new phenotypic data to find candidate immune exposures, relying instead on TCR beta sequences and their occurrence across donors. An earlier analysis of around 580 of the donors used high-throughput TCR beta sequencing to judge whether each TCR beta V gene segment behaved as functional or pseudogenic. Donor age, sex, ethnicity and CMV serostatus were collected together with the repertoire data. A later genetic analysis took genome-wide SNP genotypes for about three fifths of the roughly 670 donors and used that subset as a discovery cohort. All discovery cohort repertoires had been generated using a single sequencing platform. HLA typing included class I and class II loci at four-digit resolution. Typing coverage varied by locus: roughly 629-640 donors for A, B, C, DRB1 and DQB1; approximately 500 for DQA1; about 590 for DPA1; 450 to 480 for DPB1. Roughly five DR-DQ haplotypes were treated as single units for association and clustering because of strong linkage in the cohort. Across 300 to 500 genotyped donors of the cohort, an average of about 240,000 unique TCR beta nucleotide sequences per donor were sequenced, and roughly a sixth of those sequences were non-productive. What the authors observed across the whole study: A later analysis associated approximately 17,000 TCR beta sequences with specific HLA alleles at a false discovery rate of 0.05. The classifier was reported to diagnose cytomegalovirus status with high specificity and sensitivity in both the original cohort and the validation cohort. Because some donors lacked HLA typing at each locus, the association tests relied only on the typed subset. A total of 150 to 200 TCR beta chains were listed by the study as associated with cytomegalovirus. Broadly in line with IMGT annotations, most TCR beta V segments showed up in productive rearrangements about 90% or about 30% of the time in an earlier analysis of under 700 of the donors. Most TCR sequences were observed very rarely across donors, whereas some public TCRs were present in many individuals. A later genetic analysis associated a missense DCLRE1C variant with V-gene and J-gene trimming of TCR beta chains, and an independent cohort replicated the association. The 87-base-pair reads could not distinguish some IMGT-functional V segments, including TRBV6-2 and TRBV6-3, so those segments were excluded. According to a later analysis, TCR association rates differed among HLA loci, with DRB1 alleles showing the most associated TCRs and HLA-C alleles showing the fewest. A cluster of highly shared sequence variants was judged likely to represent a technical artifact of the sequencing pipeline. A further reported finding was that TCR beta sequences accurately predicted the HLA-A and HLA-B alleles for most subjects in the first cohort. Strong co-occurrence of HLA alleles, especially DR and DQ, made assigning TCR associations to individual alleles difficult. About 17 rarely observed V segments, including chromosome 9 orphons, were excluded from the earlier analysis of just under 600 of the donors because counts were too low. This cohort had only TCR beta chains sequenced, and the lack of alpha or paired-chain data limited which features could be detected. For the cohort, immune exposure information was limited to CMV serostatus. According to a later analysis, parvovirus B19, influenza, CMV and Epstein-Barr virus appeared linked to several top co-occurrence clusters. Most CMV-associated TCR beta chains appeared to be HLA-restricted in a later analysis, and the HLA associations seemed to be driven largely by CMV exposure. In vitro tests confirmed that a few of the cytomegalovirus-associated TCR beta chains recognize cytomegalovirus antigens. A later analysis found that HLA-associated TCR beta chains were more clonally expanded and had lower generation probabilities than equally common non-associated chains. Roughly uniform sequencing depth across donors was assumed in presence/absence analyses, although this assumption may not hold. Correlated functional status among segregating V segments might reflect linkage disequilibrium, but an unknown experimental factor could not be ruled out. Compared with the roughly 670-donor mean, donors in an Asian-associated ancestry cluster had fewer N-insertions in productive TCRs, according to a later genetic analysis. It was suggested by the authors that the approach could potentially be generalized to other disease states and immunological phenotypes.

The library was built by means of the immunoSEQ multiplex PCR assay. For the multiplex PCR, a mixture combining 60 forward primers for TCR Vbeta segments and 13 reverse primers for TCR Jbeta segments was used. A multiplex PCR assay on genomic DNA amplified the CDR3 region of rearranged TCR beta genes. On the Illumina HiSeq System, the amplified TCR beta libraries were sequenced as 87-base-pair reads. The study's processing was this. In a later analysis, around 80 million unique TCR beta chains were counted across the 666 repertoires, and roughly 10 million of these chains were shared by at least two donors. A nearest-neighbor algorithm error-corrected the raw reads and collapsed the reads into unique sequences, merging closely related sequences to remove PCR and sequencing errors. Alignment of CDR3 sequences to IMGT reference sequences was used to assign V, D and J gene segments. For a sequence to be retained, a match of at least six nucleotides to both a V gene segment and a J gene segment was required. Rearrangements were called productive when the CDR3 lacked stop codons and stayed in frame with V and J; all others were non-productive. Following IMGT convention, CDR3 was defined as the stretch from the second conserved V-encoded cysteine up to the conserved J-encoded phenylalanine. The earlier analysis of 587 of the donors excluded sequences that lacked an unambiguous match to a single V gene segment. In an earlier analysis of some 590 of the donors, V segments were called functional above 56.7% productive rearrangements and were called segregating when the between-donor standard deviation exceeded 5%. A statistical classification framework was developed to diagnose cytomegalovirus status using the catalog of TCR beta chain sequences. A later analysis assigned V and J genes by comparing TCR nucleotide sequences with IMGT/GENE-DB human TR gene sequences. A later analysis assigned CDR3 sequences and most-parsimonious VDJ recombination scenarios with the TCRdist pipeline. A later analysis defined each TCR beta chain by its CDR3 amino acid sequence plus V-gene family, and excluded reads lacking a unique V-gene family. As a way to deal with suspected cross-contamination and a sequencing artifact, a later analysis dropped roughly 620 nucleotide sequences that were highly shared and had low generation probability. A later analysis calculated a clonal expansion index for each public chain from normalized within-repertoire ranks of inferred template counts. A later analysis computed generation probabilities with a VDJ recombination model fitted to out-of-frame rearrangements, and checked the results against IGoR. Hypergeometric tests were used in a later analysis to score TCR-TCR, TCR-HLA and TCR-CMV co-occurrence, with a repertoire-size bias correction applied to the TCR pairs. A later analysis estimated false discovery rates by permuting HLA or CMV assignments 20 times. In a later analysis, co-occurring TCRs were grouped with DBSCAN, and TCRdist sequence similarity was added when clustering was performed within HLA-allele-positive subsets. For co-occurrence clustering, repertoires with fewer than 30,000 or more than 120,000 public chains were excluded, along with several repertoires with anomalous nucleotide sharing. Imported from immuneACCESS, the table was reduced by TCRdb to in-frame sequences with V and J called. These copies leave out some clones; in studies compared against another copy, an unresolved V gene accounts for under half, and the cause of the remainder is not known. V, J and clone size were drawn from that table, and D and trimming were deduced from the DNA. Present in this sample are just over 150,000 clones, approximately 70% of which were seen just once. Clones ranked in the top ten supply 7% to 7.5% of the sample.

The cohort consisted of more than 650 healthy bone marrow donors. Cohort members were all nominally healthy when sampled, although unrecorded immune exposures were likely present. The donor tested CMV seropositive and was one of the 289 seropositive cohort members. Every donor gave a peripheral blood sample, and the peripheral blood mononuclear cells from that sample were used for TCR beta sequencing. Genomic DNA extraction from the blood cell samples was performed with the Qiagen DNeasy Blood Extraction Kit. CDR1 and CDR2 were assigned from the germline V gene as MNHEY and SVGAGI. The CDR3 holds 14 amino acids from the cysteine to the phenylalanine. Kept here is only the CDR3 DNA, which spans 42 bases and is read in frame from base 1. V is clipped by 7 bases and J by 7 bases, and the sequence between their germline boundaries is 19 bases long.

This sequence originates from a middle-aged man in good health and CMV-seropositive. The chain is assembled from TRBV6-5 and TRBJ2-5; a tentative D call is TRBD1 (6 bases match). The sample was PBMCs. The DNA is TGTGCCAGCAAACAAACGACAGGCTCGGGGACCCAGTACTTC. Translated, this is CASKQTTGSGTQYF.